Listed below are T cell receptor beta chains from one sample, sequenced in a study of cytomegalovirus exposure and HLA in healthy donors. Sequencing used immunoSEQ multiplex PCR; TCRdb keeps in-frame clones, though not all of them. The sample consists of roughly 200,000 clones, about 90% of them appearing once. Sequences were obtained from PBMCs. These receptors all come from a man between 25 and 39 years old in good health and CMV-seronegative. Each CDR3 is given with its conserved first and last residue. The D gene is left open where the match is weak. Size is omitted from some rows. Given values are once, few, many or a class for expanded clones.

D gene	clone size	V gene	J gene	CDR3 DNA	CDR3 protein
-	-	TRBV2	TRBJ2-1	TGTGCCAGCAGTGTTATTGGTGGCGGGGGCGGGTCTAGAAATGAGCAGTTCTTC	CASSVIGGGGGSRNEQFF
-	-	TRBV14	TRBJ1-4	TGTGCCAGCAGCCCGCAATTACGGGGTGGTGAAAAACTGTTTTTT	CASSPQLRGGEKLFF
-	-	TRBV6-5	TRBJ2-7	TGTGCCAGCAGCCTACTCGGGTACGAGCAGTACTTC	CASSLLGYEQYF
-	-	TRBV9	TRBJ1-4	TGTGCCAGCAGCGTTAGATCTACGGGATTCACTAATGAAAAACTGTTTTTT	CASSVRSTGFTNEKLFF
TRBD2	-	TRBV19	TRBJ2-1	TGTGCCAGTACCAGTCGGACTAGCGGGAGTTTCAGTGAGCAGTTCTTC	CASTSRTSGSFSEQFF
-	-	TRBV11-1	TRBJ2-7	TGTGCCAGCAGCTTAAACTTCCGCGAGCAGTACTTC	CASSLNFREQYF
-	-	TRBV7-2	TRBJ2-1	TGTGCCAGCAGCTCCTTGGCGGGGACCGGCGCTACTCGAGGGTTCTTC	CASSSLAGTGATRGFF
-	few	TRBV6-5	TRBJ1-1	TGTGCCAGCACCCTGACCTGGGAGCAGAACACTGAAGCTTTCTTT	CASTLTWEQNTEAFF
TRBD1	-	TRBV13	TRBJ2-5	TGTGCCAGCAGCCCAGGGGACAGGATTGAGACCCAGTACTTC	CASSPGDRIETQYF
-	-	TRBV10-2	TRBJ2-1	TGCGCCAGCAGTGAGTGGGTAGCGACGGAGGAGAGTGAGCAGTTCTTC	CASSEWVATEESEQFF
-	-	TRBV5-5	TRBJ1-1	TGTGCCAGCACCAGGAACACTGAAGCTTTCTTT	CASTRNTEAFF
-	-	TRBV7-2	TRBJ2-7	TGTGCCAGTAGCCCCGAGGAAGGGGGATACGAGCAGTACTTC	CASSPEEGGYEQYF
TRBD2	-	TRBV7-6	TRBJ2-5	TGTGCCAGCAGCTCCAAAGAAGGCGGGGGGCCGGGGGAGACCCAGTACTTC	CASSSKEGGGPGETQYF
-	-	TRBV18	TRBJ1-5	TGTGCCAGCTCACCAGAGACAGCAAGAAATCAGCCCCAGCATTTT	CASSPETARNQPQHF
-	few	TRBV14	TRBJ2-3	TGTGCCAGCAGCCAAGATTCGTTTCGGTGGAGCAGAGATACGCAGTATTTT	CASSQDSFRWSRDTQYF